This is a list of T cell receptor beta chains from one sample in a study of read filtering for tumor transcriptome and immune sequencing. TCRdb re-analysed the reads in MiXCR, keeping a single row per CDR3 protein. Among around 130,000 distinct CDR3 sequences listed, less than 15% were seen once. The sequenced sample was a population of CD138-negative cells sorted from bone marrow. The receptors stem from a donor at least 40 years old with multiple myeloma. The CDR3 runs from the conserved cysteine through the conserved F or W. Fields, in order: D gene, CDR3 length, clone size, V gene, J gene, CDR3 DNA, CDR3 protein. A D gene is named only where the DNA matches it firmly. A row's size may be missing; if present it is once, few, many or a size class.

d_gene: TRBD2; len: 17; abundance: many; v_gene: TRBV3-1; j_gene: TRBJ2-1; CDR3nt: TGTGCCAGCAGCCAAGATCGGTGGACTAGCCCCTACAATGAGCAGTTCTTC; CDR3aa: CASSQDRWTSPYNEQFF
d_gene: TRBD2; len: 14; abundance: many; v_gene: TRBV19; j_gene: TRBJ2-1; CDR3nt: TGTGCCAGTAGTATTGGCGGGAGGTTTGTTGAGCAGTTCTTC; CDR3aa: CASSIGGRFVEQFF
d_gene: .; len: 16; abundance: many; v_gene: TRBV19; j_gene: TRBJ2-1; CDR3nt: TGTGCCAGTAGTATAGAAGGCTACAGCTCCTACAATGAGCAGTTCTTC; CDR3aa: CASSIEGYSSYNEQFF
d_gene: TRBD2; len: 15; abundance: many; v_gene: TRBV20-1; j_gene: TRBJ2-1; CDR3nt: TGCAGTGCTCCCGGACTAGCGGGAATCTACAATGAGCAGTTCTTC; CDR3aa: CSAPGLAGIYNEQFF
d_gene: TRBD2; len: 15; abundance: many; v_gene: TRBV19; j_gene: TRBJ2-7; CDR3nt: TGTGCCAGTAGCCTAAGGCGGGAGAGACCCTACGAGCAGTACTTC; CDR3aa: CASSLRRERPYEQYF
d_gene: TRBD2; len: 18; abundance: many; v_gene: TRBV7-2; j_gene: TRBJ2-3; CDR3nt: TGTGCCAGCAGCTTAGCGCGAAGTAGCGGGGGGGTCCGCGATACGCAGTATTTT; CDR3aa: CASSLARSSGGVRDTQYF
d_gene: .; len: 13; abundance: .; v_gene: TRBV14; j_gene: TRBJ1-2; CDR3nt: TGTGCCAGCAAAAAAGGGGGAGACTATGGCTACACCTTC; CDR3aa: CASKKGGDYGYTF
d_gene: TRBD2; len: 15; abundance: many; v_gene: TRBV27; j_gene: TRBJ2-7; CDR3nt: TGTGCCAGCAGTTCCGGACTAGCGGGAACCTACGAGCAGTACTTC; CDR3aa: CASSSGLAGTYEQYF
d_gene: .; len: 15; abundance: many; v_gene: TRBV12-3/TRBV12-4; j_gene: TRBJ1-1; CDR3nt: TGTGCCAGCAGTTTATTGAGGGCAGGAAACACTGAAGCTTTCTTT; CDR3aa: CASSLLRAGNTEAFF
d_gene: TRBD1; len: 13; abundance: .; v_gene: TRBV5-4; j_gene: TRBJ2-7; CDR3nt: TGTGCCAGTTCCGGGACAGGGGAATCCGAGCAGTACTTC; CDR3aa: CASSGTGESEQYF
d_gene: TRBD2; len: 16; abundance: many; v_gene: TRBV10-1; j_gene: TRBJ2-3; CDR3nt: TGCGCCAGCAGTCAGGGACTAGCGGGACTCCCTGATACGCAGTATTTT; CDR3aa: CASSQGLAGLPDTQYF
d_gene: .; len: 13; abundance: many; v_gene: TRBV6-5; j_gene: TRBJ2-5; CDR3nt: TGTGCCAGCAGTTCTCCCCAACGGGAGACCCAGTACTTC; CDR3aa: CASSSPQRETQYF
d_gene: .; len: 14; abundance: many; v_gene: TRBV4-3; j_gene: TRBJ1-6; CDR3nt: TGCGCCAGCAGCGAAAGCGCCTGGAATTCACCCCTCCACTTT; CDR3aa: CASSESAWNSPLHF
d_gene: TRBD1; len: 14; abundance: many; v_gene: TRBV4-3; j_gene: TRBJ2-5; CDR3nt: TGCGCCAGCAGCCAATGGACAGGGATAGAGACCCAGTACTTC; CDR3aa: CASSQWTGIETQYF
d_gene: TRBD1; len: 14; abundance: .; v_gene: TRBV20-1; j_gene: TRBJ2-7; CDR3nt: TGCAGTGCTAACCGCTGGGACAGCGACTACGAGCAGTACTTC; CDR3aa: CSANRWDSDYEQYF
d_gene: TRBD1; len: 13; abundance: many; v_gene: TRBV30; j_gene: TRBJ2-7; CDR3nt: TGTGCCTGGAACCGACAGGGGGGGGAAGAGCAGTACTTC; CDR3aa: CAWNRQGGEEQYF
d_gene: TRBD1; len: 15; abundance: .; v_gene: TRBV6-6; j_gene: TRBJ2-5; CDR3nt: TGTGCCAGCTCCCTAATGCAGGGGGCTTGGGCGACCCAGTACTTC; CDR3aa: CASSLMQGAWATQYF
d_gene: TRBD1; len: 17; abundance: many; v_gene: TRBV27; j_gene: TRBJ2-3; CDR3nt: TGTGCCAGCAGCCACCCCTCGGACAGGCTCGACACAGATACGCAGTATTTT; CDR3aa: CASSHPSDRLDTDTQYF
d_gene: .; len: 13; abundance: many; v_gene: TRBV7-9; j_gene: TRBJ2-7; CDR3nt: TGTGCCAGCAGCTCTTGGGGAGCCCACGAGCAGTACTTC; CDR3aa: CASSSWGAHEQYF
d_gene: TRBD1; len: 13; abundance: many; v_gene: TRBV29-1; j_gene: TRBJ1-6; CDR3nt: TGCAGCGTCGGACAGGGTCGAAATTCACCCCTCCACTTT; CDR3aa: CSVGQGRNSPLHF
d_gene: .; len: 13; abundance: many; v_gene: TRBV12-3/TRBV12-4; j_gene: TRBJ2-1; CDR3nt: TGTGCCAGCAGTTTAGGGAGAAACAATGAGCAGTTCTTC; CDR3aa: CASSLGRNNEQFF
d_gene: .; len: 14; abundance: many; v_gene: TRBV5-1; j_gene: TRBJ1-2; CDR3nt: TGCGCCAGCAGCTTCTGGGATTCTAACTATGGCTACACCTTC; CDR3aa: CASSFWDSNYGYTF
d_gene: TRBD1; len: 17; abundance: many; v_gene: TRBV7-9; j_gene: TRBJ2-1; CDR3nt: TGTGCCAGCAGCTTAATTCCGGGACAGGGGGCCTACAATGAGCAGTTCTTC; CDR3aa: CASSLIPGQGAYNEQFF
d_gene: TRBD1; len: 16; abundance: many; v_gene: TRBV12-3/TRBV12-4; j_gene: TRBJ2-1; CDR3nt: TGTGCCAGCAGCCCCGGTGGGACAGGGGGCGGGAATGAGCAGTTCTTC; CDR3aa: CASSPGGTGGGNEQFF
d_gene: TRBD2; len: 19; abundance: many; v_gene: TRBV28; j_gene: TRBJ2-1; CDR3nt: TGTGCCAGCAGTTACCCAGGCCGACTAGCGAGAAGTTCTTACAATGAGCAGTTCTTC; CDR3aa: CASSYPGRLARSSYNEQFF
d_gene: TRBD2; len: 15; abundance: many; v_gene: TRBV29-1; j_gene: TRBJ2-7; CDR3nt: TGCAGCGTTGAAGTTCCGCGAGCGGGGGGCTACGAGCAGTACTTC; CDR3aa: CSVEVPRAGGYEQYF
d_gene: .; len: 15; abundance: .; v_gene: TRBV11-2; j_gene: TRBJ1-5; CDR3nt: TGTGCCAGCAGCTTAGGGCAGCTCCCCGGACAGCCCCAGCATTTT; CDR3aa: CASSLGQLPGQPQHF
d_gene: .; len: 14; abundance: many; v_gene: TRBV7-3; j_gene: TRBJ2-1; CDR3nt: TGTGCCAGCAGCTTAGACGGGGATTTAAATGAGCAGTTCTTC; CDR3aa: CASSLDGDLNEQFF
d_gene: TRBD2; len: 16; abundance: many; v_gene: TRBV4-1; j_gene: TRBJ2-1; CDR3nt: TGCGCCAGCAGCAGACCTAGCGGGGGCTCCTACAATGAGCAGTTCTTC; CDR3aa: CASSRPSGGSYNEQFF
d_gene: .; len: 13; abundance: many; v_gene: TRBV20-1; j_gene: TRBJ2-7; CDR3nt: TGCAGTGCTAGAAGCGGACATCCCTACGAGCAGTACTTC; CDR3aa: CSARSGHPYEQYF
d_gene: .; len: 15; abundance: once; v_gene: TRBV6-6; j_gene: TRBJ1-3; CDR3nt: TGTGCCAGCACCGCGGACAGTAAGCCTGGAAACACCATATATTTT; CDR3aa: CASTADSKPGNTIYF
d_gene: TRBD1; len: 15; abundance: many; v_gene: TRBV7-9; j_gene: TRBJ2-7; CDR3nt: TGTGCCAGCCTACAGGGACAGGGGCCCGCCTACGAGCAGTACTTC; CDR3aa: CASLQGQGPAYEQYF
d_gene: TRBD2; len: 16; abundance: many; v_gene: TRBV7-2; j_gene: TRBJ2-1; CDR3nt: TGTGCCAGCAGCTTACTAGCGGGAGGGCTTATTAATGAGCAGTTCTTC; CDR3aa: CASSLLAGGLINEQFF
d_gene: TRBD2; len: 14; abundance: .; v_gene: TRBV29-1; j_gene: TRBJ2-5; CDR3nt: TGCAGCGTTGTTGCGCTAGCGGGACACAAGACCCAGTACTTC; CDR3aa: CSVVALAGHKTQYF
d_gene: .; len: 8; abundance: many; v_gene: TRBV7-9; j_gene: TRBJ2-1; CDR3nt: TGTGCCAGCAGCCGAGGGATCTTC; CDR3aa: CASSRGIF
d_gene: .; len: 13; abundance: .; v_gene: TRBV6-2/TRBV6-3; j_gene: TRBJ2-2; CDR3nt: TGTGCCAGCAGTTCGCAGGACACCGGGGAGCAGTTATTT; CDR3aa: CASSSQDTGEQLF
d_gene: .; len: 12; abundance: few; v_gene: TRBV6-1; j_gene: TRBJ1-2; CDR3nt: TGTGCCAGCAGTTTGCAGGGGTTTGGCTACACCTTC; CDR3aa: CASSLQGFGYTF
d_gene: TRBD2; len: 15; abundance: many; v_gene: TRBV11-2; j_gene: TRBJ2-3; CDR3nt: TGTGCCAGCAGCTTAAGTAGCGGGAGTACAGATACGCAGTATTTT; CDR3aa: CASSLSSGSTDTQYF
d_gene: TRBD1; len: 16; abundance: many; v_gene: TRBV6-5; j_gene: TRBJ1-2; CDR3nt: TGTGCCAGCAGTTACTCGCGAGACAGGGGTAACTATGGCTACACCTTC; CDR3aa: CASSYSRDRGNYGYTF
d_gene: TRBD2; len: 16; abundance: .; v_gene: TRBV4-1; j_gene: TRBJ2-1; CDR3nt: TGCGCCAGCAGCCAAGATCCGGGACTAGCGGACAATGAGCAGTTCTTC; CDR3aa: CASSQDPGLADNEQFF
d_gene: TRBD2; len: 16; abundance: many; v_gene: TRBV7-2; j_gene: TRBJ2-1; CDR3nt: TGTGCCAGCAGCTTAGTTCTAGCGGTCTCCTACAATGAGCAGTTCTTC; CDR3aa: CASSLVLAVSYNEQFF
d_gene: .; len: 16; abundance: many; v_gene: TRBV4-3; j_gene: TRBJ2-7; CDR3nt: TGCGCCAGCAGCCAAGATCACCAGGGGGGGCCCTACGAGCAGTACTTC; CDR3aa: CASSQDHQGGPYEQYF
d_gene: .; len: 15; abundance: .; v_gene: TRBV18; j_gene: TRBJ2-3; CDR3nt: TGTGCCAGCTCACCCCCGGCCACTAGCACAGATACGCAGTATTTT; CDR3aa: CASSPPATSTDTQYF
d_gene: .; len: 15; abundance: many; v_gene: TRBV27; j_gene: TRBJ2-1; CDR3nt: TGTGCCAGCAGCACGACGGAAGACATCTACAATGAGCAGTTCTTC; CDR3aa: CASSTTEDIYNEQFF
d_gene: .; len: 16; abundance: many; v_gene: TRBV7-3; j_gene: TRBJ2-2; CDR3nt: TGTGCCAGCAGCTTAATAGGTGACAGTGGGACCGGGGAGCTGTTTTTT; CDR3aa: CASSLIGDSGTGELFF
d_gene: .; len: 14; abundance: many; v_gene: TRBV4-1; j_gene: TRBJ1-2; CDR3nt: TGCGCCAGCAGCCGGTTATCAGAGAACTATGGCTACACCTTC; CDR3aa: CASSRLSENYGYTF
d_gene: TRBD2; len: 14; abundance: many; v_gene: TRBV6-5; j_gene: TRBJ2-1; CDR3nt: TGTGCCAGCGGGCGGGAGGGGCCCTACAATGAGCAGTTCTTC; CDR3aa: CASGREGPYNEQFF
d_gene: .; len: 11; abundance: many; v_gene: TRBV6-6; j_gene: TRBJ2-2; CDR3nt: TGTGCCAGCAGAGATATCGGGGAGCTGTTTTTT; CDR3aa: CASRDIGELFF
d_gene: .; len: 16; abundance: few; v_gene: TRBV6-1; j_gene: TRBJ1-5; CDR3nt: TGTGCCGTCCGACCCCAAGGGGGGGGGTGGGATCAGCCCCAGCATTTT; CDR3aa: CAVRPQGGGWDQPQHF
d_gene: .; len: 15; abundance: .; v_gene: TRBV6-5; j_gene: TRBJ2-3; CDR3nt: TGTGCCAGCAGTTACTCCGGGGTATTCACAGATACGCAGTATTTT; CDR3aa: CASSYSGVFTDTQYF
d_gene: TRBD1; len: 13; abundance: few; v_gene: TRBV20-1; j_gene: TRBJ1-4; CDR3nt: TGCAGTGCCGCGGGACAGGGGCATGAAAAACGGTTTTTT; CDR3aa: CSAAGQGHEKRFF
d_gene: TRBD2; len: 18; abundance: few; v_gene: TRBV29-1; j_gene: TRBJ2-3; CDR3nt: TGCAGCGTACAAAGGGGACTAGAACCCTTTGCCAGCACAGATACGCAGTATTTT; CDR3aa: CSVQRGLEPFASTDTQYF
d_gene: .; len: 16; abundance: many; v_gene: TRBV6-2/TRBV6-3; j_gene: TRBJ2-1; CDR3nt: TGTGCCAGCAGTTCCGTCCGGGGGCGGTTGAACAATGAGCAGTTCTTC; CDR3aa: CASSSVRGRLNNEQFF
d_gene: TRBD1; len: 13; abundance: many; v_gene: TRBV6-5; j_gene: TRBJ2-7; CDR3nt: TGTGCCAGCGGATGGGACAGTCACTACGAGCAGTACTTC; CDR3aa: CASGWDSHYEQYF
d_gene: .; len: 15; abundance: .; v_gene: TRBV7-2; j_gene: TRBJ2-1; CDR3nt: TGTGCCAGCAGCTTAGCTGGGAGGAAGGTCGGGGTTCTTTTCTTC; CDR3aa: CASSLAGRKVGVLFF
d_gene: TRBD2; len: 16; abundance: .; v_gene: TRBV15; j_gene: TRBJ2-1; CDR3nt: TGTGCCACCAACAAGGACCTGCTAGCGGGAGATCATGAGCAGTTCTTC; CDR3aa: CATNKDLLAGDHEQFF
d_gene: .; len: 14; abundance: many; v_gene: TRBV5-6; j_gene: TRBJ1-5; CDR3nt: TGTGCCAGCACTGTGAGGGGCTTAAATCAGCCCCAGCATTTT; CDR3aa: CASTVRGLNQPQHF
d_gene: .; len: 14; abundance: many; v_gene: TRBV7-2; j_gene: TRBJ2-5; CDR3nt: TGTGCCAGCAGCTCCCAGGAGGTTTTAGAGACCCAGTACTTC; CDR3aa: CASSSQEVLETQYF
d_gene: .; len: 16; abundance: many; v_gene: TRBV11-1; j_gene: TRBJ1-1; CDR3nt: TGTGCCAGCAGCCCCAAGGCGGGGCAGGGAAACACTGAAGCTTTCTTT; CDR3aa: CASSPKAGQGNTEAFF